This TCR beta chain derives from a study of technical replicates of blood from a few donors. Repertoires were generated with immunoSEQ multiplex PCR, while TCRdb's copy carries only in-frame clones and drops some. The table has tens of thousands of clones, just under 95% seen once. Material: T cells isolated from PBMCs. The TCR comes from a human donor in good health.

DNA for the CDR3: TGTGCCAGCTCGCGACAGGGCCTCAACGAGCAGTACTTC. As protein: CASSRQGLNEQYF. The V gene is TRBV2, the J gene TRBJ2-7, with 7 bases identical to TRBD1. The CDR3 is 13 amino acids. Trimming at V came to 8 bases and at J to 5 bases, leaving 9 bases not matched to a gene. Germline CDR1 is SNHLY and CDR2 is FYNNEI.